This T cell receptor (beta chain) was profiled in a study of CD8+CD57+ T cells in acquired aplastic anemia. Using genomic DNA as the template, TCR beta VDJ and CDR3 profiling was carried out. TCRdb re-analysed the reads in MiXCR, keeping a single row per CDR3 protein. The profile shows hundreds of thousands of distinct CDR3 sequences, approximately 86% of them singletons. An expansion of CD8+CD57+ cells by flow cytometry had been shown in patients chosen for sequencing. Germline CDR1 SEHNR, CDR2 FQNEAQ (reference sequence). Trimming left V 1 base short and J 15 bases short, with 20 bases between. There are 14 residues in the CDR3.

Material: sorted CD4+, CD8+, or CD8+CD57+ T cells (not recorded which) from PBMCs. The sequence was collected from a human donor with aplastic anemia. V is TRBV7-9 and J is TRBJ2-3; either TRBD1 or TRBD2 may supply D (5 bases each). The CDR3 sequence is CASSLVPGAQFFYF. CDR3 nucleotide sequence: TGTGCCAGCAGCTTAGTACCCGGGGCCCAGTTTTTTTATTTT.